Following are 12 T cell receptor beta chains from one sample sequenced in a study of blood T cell repertoires in COVID-19. Clones were read by immunoSEQ multiplex PCR, and TCRdb kept only the in-frame ones, dropping some. This table has 25,000 or so clones, around 94% appearing once. The sequencing input was peripheral blood. These receptors originate from a woman aged 45 to 65 with active COVID-19.

The genes are TRBV10-1 and TRBJ2-2; the match to TRBD1 covers 9 bases. CDR3 length equals 15 residues. After removal of 6 bases from V and 4 bases from J, the junction contained 6 bases not matched to a gene. CDR1 is WNHNN and CDR2 is SYGVQD in the germline V gene (reference sequence). The CDR3 spells CASRAGTGPTGELFF. For the CDR3, the DNA is TGCGCCAGCAGAGCCGGGACAGGGCCCACCGGGGAGCTGTTTTTT.

Concerning this clone itself: The junction and the germline gene differ at one end; a read error may be behind it. CDR3 residues: CASSLLLGGGGETQYF. The CDR3 DNA follows: TGTGCTAGCAGCCTCCTCCTGGGGGGTGGTGGGGAGACCCAGTACTTC. This rearrangement joins TRBV7-7 to TRBJ2-5; tentatively, D is TRBD2 (6 bases). The CDR3 extends over 16 amino acids. CDR1 is SSHAT and CDR2 is FNYEAQ in the germline V gene (reference sequence).

This rearrangement joins TRBV10-1 to TRBJ2-1; no firm D call. This CDR3 comprises 13 residues. Germline assignment: CDR1 WNHNN and CDR2 SYGVQD (reference sequence). V shed 0 bases and J shed 5 bases, with 5 bases lying between them. The CDR3 is CASSESTDNEQFF. The DNA of the CDR3 is TGCGCCAGCAGTGAGTCAACAGACAATGAGCAGTTCTTC.

V is TRBV6-6 and J is TRBJ1-1; perhaps TRBD1 as D (5 bases). This CDR3 has 15 residues. The germline V and J ends were trimmed by 7 bases and 0 bases, with 15 bases remaining between them. The germline V gene has CDR1 MNHNY and CDR2 SVGAGI (reference sequence). The CDR3 protein is CASTTQDKVNTEAFF. The CDR3 nucleotides read TGTGCCAGCACCACACAGGACAAGGTGAACACTGAAGCTTTCTTT.

The chain recombines TRBV10-2 with TRBJ1-5; no firm D call. The CDR3 totals 13 residues. The V end was cut by 5 bases, the J end by 3 bases, with 8 bases between. Germline assignment: CDR1 WSHSY and CDR2 SAAADI. CDR3 region: CASSSQSNQPQHF. The CDR3 DNA follows: TGCGCCAGCAGTTCCCAATCCAATCAGCCCCAGCATTTT.

V usage is TRBV28 and J usage is TRBJ1-5, with no clear D. V lost 2 bases, J lost 3 bases, and 14 bases lay in between. Germline V gene lookup returns CDR1 MDHEN and CDR2 SYDVKM. CDR3 length: 16 residues. This chain's CDR3 is CASSLDISPNNQPQHF. The CDR3 DNA follows: TGTGCCAGCAGTTTAGACATCTCCCCCAACAATCAGCCCCAGCATTTT.

This chain connects TRBV5-1 to TRBJ1-4, with D hard to call. The CDR3 runs to 14 residues. CDR1 is SGHRS, CDR2 YFSETQ, per germline. Trimming left V 3 bases short and J 2 bases short, with 8 bases between. CDR3 nucleotides: TGCGCCAGCAGCTCTGGAGGGACTAATGAAAAACTGTTTTTT. Translation gives CASSSGGTNEKLFF. The full variable domain, its missing parts supplied by reference TRBV5-1 and TRBJ1-4, is KAGVTQTPRYLIKTRGQQVTLSCSPISGHRSVSWYQQTPGQGLQFLFEYFSETQRNKGNFPGRFSGRQFSNSRSEMNVSTLELGDSALYLCASSSGGTNEKLFFGSGTQLSVL.

This sequence joins TRBV19 and TRBJ2-2; weak D call: TRBD1 (5 bases). In germline, CDR1 is LNHDA, CDR2 SQIVND (reference sequence). Trimming left V 6 bases short and J 3 bases short, with 11 bases between. The CDR3 consists of 14 residues. The chain's CDR3 is CASRNPRDTGELFF. In nucleotides, the CDR3 is TGTGCCAGTAGGAACCCCAGGGACACCGGGGAGCTGTTTTTT.

V gene TRBV5-3 combines with J gene TRBJ2-6; possibly TRBD1 for D (5 bases). Being an ORF, TRBV5-3 has a function that is uncertain. The CDR3 loop spans 20 amino acids. V lost 4 bases, J lost 0 bases, and 23 bases lay in between. Written as DNA, the CDR3 is TGTGCCAGAAGCCCCCTCCCCGGGCACAGGTTCCCCTCTGGGGCCAACGTCCTGACTTTC. Translation gives CARSPLPGHRFPSGANVLTF.

This clone has more than one count but fewer than ten. J is TRBJ2-3 and V is TRBV2, with no clear D. This CDR3 comprises 14 residues. V was trimmed by 3 bases and J by 0 bases, leaving 7 bases between them. The V gene's germline CDR1 is SNHLY and CDR2 FYNNEI. The CDR3 protein is CASSDRLSTDTQYF. For the CDR3, the DNA is TGTGCCAGCAGTGACAGGCTTAGCACAGATACGCAGTATTTT.

The chain combines TRBV27 with TRBJ2-1; the match to TRBD2 covers 11 bases. The CDR3 is 14 residues long. Germline loops: CDR1 MNHEY, CDR2 SMNVEV (reference sequence). The J segment lost 5 bases and the V segment lost 7 bases, leaving 4 bases of the junction unmatched. The CDR3: CASMGTSGNNEQFF. The CDR3, as DNA: TGTGCCAGCATGGGGACTAGCGGAAACAATGAGCAGTTCTTC.

This chain joins TRBV15 and TRBJ1-5; 12 bases are shared with TRBD1. Germline trimming cut 3 bases from V and 6 bases from J; bases unmatched to any gene: 6. This CDR3 has 16 amino acids. In germline, CDR1 is LNHNV, CDR2 YYDKDF (reference sequence). The CDR3: CATSRLGQGASQPQHF. Written as DNA, the CDR3 is TGTGCCACCAGCAGGCTGGGACAGGGGGCGAGTCAGCCCCAGCATTTT.